This passage covers 30 T cell receptor beta chains from one sample sequenced in a study of cytomegalovirus exposure and HLA in healthy donors. PCR employed 60 Vbeta and 13 Jbeta primers. Some clones are missing from TCRdb's copy, which holds only in-frame ones; the method was immunoSEQ multiplex PCR. This sample has around 91,000 clones, with around 80% found just once. Specimen: PBMCs. These receptors all stem from a male donor in good health and CMV-seropositive.

This chain joins TRBV27 and TRBJ2-2, with D possibly being TRBD2 (5 bases). V was pared by 5 bases and J by 7 bases, with 11 bases between. Germline CDR1 reads MNHEY; CDR2 reads SMNVEV (reference sequence). The CDR3 length is 13 residues. DNA for the CDR3: TGTGCCAGCAGTATAAGCAGCGGCGGGGAGCTGTTTTTT. This encodes CASSISSGGELFF.

In nucleotides, the CDR3 is TGTGCCAGCAGCTTAGACTTTGCGGCCTACGAGCAGTACTTC. It yields the protein CASSLDFAAYEQYF. V gene TRBV11-2 combines with J gene TRBJ2-7; D not certain. The germline V and J ends were trimmed by 0 bases and 2 bases, with 8 bases remaining between them. The germline V gene encodes CDR1 SGHAT and CDR2 FQNNGV. The CDR3 covers 14 residues.

The V and J genes are TRBV27 and TRBJ2-7, with 10 bases matching TRBD1. The CDR3 loop spans 12 amino acids. Germline lookup yields CDR1 MNHEY and CDR2 SMNVEV (reference sequence). The CDR3 reads CAVGDRGVEQYF. The CDR3 region has the DNA TGTGCAGTTGGGGACAGGGGAGTTGAGCAGTACTTC.

The chain links TRBV9 to TRBJ2-3; the D is unclear. The CDR3 consists of 14 residues. Germline V gene data show CDR1 as SGDLS and CDR2 as YYNGEE. The V end lost 3 bases, the J end lost 0 bases, and 8 bases lay between the germline ends. CDR3 in DNA: TGTGCCAGCAGCGGCGGCAGAAGCACAGATACGCAGTATTTT. This translates into CASSGGRSTDTQYF.

This chain connects TRBV6-5 to TRBJ1-1, with a tentative D call TRBD1 (5 bases). Trimming took off 6 bases at V and 1 base at J, with 9 bases between the two ends. Germline CDR1 MNHEY, CDR2 SVGAGI. This CDR3 region has 13 residues. CDR3 nucleotide sequence: TGTGCCAGCAGAATCAGGGAGAACACTGAAGCTTTCTTT. Translating it yields CASRIRENTEAFF.

The chain uses TRBV27 and TRBJ2-7; maybe TRBD2 (7 bases). This CDR3 spans 14 amino acids. Germline values: CDR1 MNHEY, CDR2 SMNVEV (reference sequence). Trimming stripped 3 bases from V and 6 bases from J, with 15 bases between. The CDR3 reads CASSFLGGLGEQYF. DNA for the CDR3: TGTGCCAGCAGTTTCTTGGGGGGGCTGGGCGAGCAGTACTTC.

The CDR3 DNA sequence: TGTGCCAGCAGCTTGCTCTCCGGGGCAGGGGGTGAGGCCTACACCTTC. This sequence encodes CASSLLSGAGGEAYTF. This chain joins TRBV5-5 and TRBJ1-2; 7 bases map to TRBD1. After removal of 1 base from V and 10 bases from J, the junction contained 16 bases not matched to a gene. This CDR3 is 16 amino acids long. Germline assignment: CDR1 SGHKS and CDR2 YYEKEE (reference sequence).

This clone was recorded a few times. The genes are TRBV2 and TRBJ1-2; 10 bases agree with TRBD1. The germline V gene has CDR1 SNHLY and CDR2 FYNNEI. V was clipped by 6 bases and J by 6 bases; unmatched bases: 16. CDR3 length equals 17 residues. The CDR3 is CASRGPGTGDSVHGYTF. The CDR3, as DNA: TGTGCCAGCAGGGGCCCCGGGACAGGGGATTCGGTTCATGGCTACACCTTC.

The chain links TRBV2 to TRBJ2-1; a possible D gene is TRBD2 (6 bases). Germline values: CDR1 SNHLY, CDR2 FYNNEI. Deletions cut 6 bases from V and 7 bases from J, with 22 bases between. This CDR3 is 16 amino acids long. The CDR3 coding sequence is TGTGCCAGCAGGCACCGGGGGAGAAGTAAGTGGAATGAGCAGTTCTTC. Amino acid sequence: CASRHRGRSKWNEQFF. The full variable domain, in which reference TRBV2 and TRBJ2-1 provide the parts outside the CDR3, is EPEVTQTPSHQVTQMGQEVILRCVPISNHLYFYWYRQILGQKVEFLVSFYNNEISEKSEIFDDQFSVERPDGSNFTLKIRSTKLEDSAMYFCASRHRGRSKWNEQFFGPGTRLTVL.

J is TRBJ2-7 and V is TRBV5-6; 9 positions agree with TRBD1. This CDR3 is 17 amino acids long. Germline CDR1 is SGHDT and CDR2 is YYEEEE. J was trimmed by 0 bases and V by 4 bases; bases with no gene match: 11. The CDR3 reads CASSPSGQGSSSYEQYF. The CDR3 coding sequence is TGTGCCAGCAGCCCCTCGGGACAGGGCTCGAGCTCCTACGAGCAGTACTTC.

This chain connects TRBV30 to TRBJ2-1, with 8 nucleotides matching TRBD2. The germline V gene encodes CDR1 GTSNPN and CDR2 SVGIG (reference sequence). The CDR3 has 16 amino acids. After removal of 1 base from V and 5 bases from J, the junction contained 10 bases not matched to a gene. The CDR3 sequence is CAWSETRPLADNEQFF. The CDR3 region has the DNA TGTGCCTGGAGTGAGACACGTCCACTAGCGGACAATGAGCAGTTCTTC.

The chain is built from TRBV19 and TRBJ2-3; D perhaps matches TRBD2 (6 bases). V lost 3 bases and J 2 bases, leaving 9 bases between the germline ends. CDR1 LNHDA and CDR2 SQIVND come from the germline V gene (reference sequence). CDR3 length: 14 amino acids. The CDR3 DNA reads TGTGCCAGTAGTATCGCTAGCGCCACAGATACGCAGTATTTT. It is translated as CASSIASATDTQYF.

V usage is TRBV27 and J usage is TRBJ2-7; TRBD1 matches at 7 bases. Losses at the gene ends were 3 bases for V and 5 bases for J; bases not matched to a gene: 4. Germline assignment: CDR1 MNHEY and CDR2 SMNVEV (reference sequence). There are 13 residues in the CDR3. DNA of the CDR3: TGTGCCAGCAGTTTCATAGGGGGCCACGAGCAGTACTTC. As protein: CASSFIGGHEQYF.

This chain links TRBV5-1 with TRBJ2-7; the match to TRBD2 covers 7 bases. CDR1 is SGHRS and CDR2 is YFSETQ in the germline V gene. Trimming removed 7 bases from V and 2 bases from J; junction bases left unmatched: 6. There are 13 residues in the CDR3. The CDR3 DNA follows: TGCGCCAGCGGACTGGGAGGGCCCTACGAGCAGTACTTC. This encodes CASGLGGPYEQYF.

In the case of this clone: At one end, the junction sequence differs from germline, possibly due to a read error. The identical CDR3 is also encoded by other nucleotide sequences in the sample. The rearrangement uses TRBV7-9 and TRBJ1-4; 8 nucleotides match TRBD1. CDR1 is SEHNR and CDR2 is FQNEAQ in the germline V gene (reference sequence). CDR3 length: 15 amino acids. CDR3 sequence reads: CASSLGQGANEKLFF. CDR3 in DNA: TGCGCCAGCAGCTTAGGACAGGGAGCGAATGAAAAACTGTTTTTT.

V and J are TRBV7-8 and TRBJ1-4, with no clear D. Trimming cost V 1 base and J 13 bases, with 13 bases left between them. The CDR3 totals 13 residues. Germline V gene data show CDR1 as SGHVS and CDR2 as FQNEAQ. This CDR3 is CASSLGSPGGLFF. The CDR3 nucleotides read TGTGCCAGCAGCTTAGGTTCCCCAGGAGGACTGTTTTTT.

The chain couples TRBV6-5 to TRBJ2-4, with D uncertain. V dropped 3 bases and J dropped 10 bases, with 13 bases sitting between them. Germline-derived CDR1 and CDR2 are MNHEY and SVGAGI. This CDR3 spans 13 amino acids. The CDR3 nucleotides read TGTGCCAGCAGTTATTCGTCGGGTCTAATTCAGTACTTC. Translation: CASSYSSGLIQYF.

The chain carries TRBV28 and TRBJ1-1; 9 bases match TRBD1. This CDR3 spans 15 amino acids. The V gene end was trimmed by 6 bases and the J gene end by 11 bases; junction bases not matched to a gene: 16. Germline values: CDR1 MDHEN, CDR2 SYDVKM. CDR3: CASRGADRGTFGAFF. The CDR3 DNA reads TGTGCCAGCAGGGGGGCGGACAGGGGAACCTTTGGGGCTTTCTTT.

The CDR3 nucleotides are TGCGCCAGCAGTTCCAGTCTTGGGACACAATACGAGCAGTACTTC. Translated: CASSSSLGTQYEQYF. The chain couples TRBV5-1 to TRBJ2-7, with D tentatively TRBD1 (6 bases). Looked up from germline, CDR1 is SGHRS and CDR2 is YFSETQ. This CDR3 comprises 15 residues. The V and J ends lost 5 bases and 4 bases respectively, with 19 bases between them.

The chain uses TRBV5-4 and TRBJ2-1; a possible D gene is TRBD1 (5 bases). The CDR3 has 16 amino acids. Trimming stripped 4 bases from V and 0 bases from J, with 14 bases between. Germline CDR1 is SGHNT and CDR2 is YYREEE (reference sequence). CDR3 nucleotides: TGTGCCAGCAGCAGGGGTGGCACAAGCTCCTACAATGAGCAGTTCTTC. Protein product: CASSRGGTSSYNEQFF.

J is TRBJ2-5 and V is TRBV25-1; D perhaps matches TRBD1 (6 bases). V was clipped by 1 base and J by 1 base, with 19 bases between them. This CDR3 has 18 residues. In germline, CDR1 is MGHDK, CDR2 SYGVNS. The DNA of the CDR3 is TGTGCCAGCAGTGAATGGATAACAGGGACCTTGGGCCAAGAGACCCAGTACTTC. Its translation is CASSEWITGTLGQETQYF.

This clone was picked up one time. The gene calls are TRBV6-1 and TRBJ2-1; 7 positions match TRBD1. V lost 4 bases, J lost 1 base, and 7 bases stayed unmatched. Germline CDR1 reads MNHNS; CDR2 reads SASEGT. The CDR3 totals 16 residues. CDR3 sequence (DNA): TGTGCCAGCAGTGGAACAGGGGTAACGTCCTACAATGAGCAGTTCTTC. It yields the protein CASSGTGVTSYNEQFF.

This chain uses TRBV30 with TRBJ2-2; D gene ambiguous. The ends were cut back, 2 bases at V and 0 bases at J, with 13 bases in the middle. The CDR3 covers 16 residues. Germline assignment: CDR1 GTSNPN and CDR2 SVGIG (reference sequence). CDR3 residues: CAWSIVLNPNTGELFF. As DNA, the CDR3 is TGTGCCTGGAGTATCGTACTGAACCCGAACACCGGGGAGCTGTTTTTT. Looking up the rest from reference TRBV30 and TRBJ2-2 gives the full variable domain: SQTIHQWPATLVQPVGSPLSLECTVEGTSNPNLYWYRQAAGRGLQLLFYSVGIGQISSEVPQNLSASRPQDRQFILSSKKLLLSDSGFYLCAWSIVLNPNTGELFFGEGSRLTVL.

This chain uses TRBV19 with TRBJ1-5; D is uncertain. The germline V and J ends were trimmed by 3 bases and 3 bases, with 3 bases remaining between them. The CDR3 is made up of 12 amino acids. CDR1 and CDR2 from the germline V gene are LNHDA and SQIVND (reference sequence). The CDR3 reads CASSILNQPQHF. The CDR3 DNA follows: TGTGCCAGTAGTATCCTCAATCAGCCCCAGCATTTT.

This clone was counted a few times. The J gene is TRBJ1-1, the V gene TRBV6-5; D gene unclear. V lost 2 bases to trimming and J lost 1 base, with 11 bases between them. Germline assignment: CDR1 MNHEY and CDR2 SVGAGI. The CDR3 contains 15 residues. Written as DNA, the CDR3 is TGTGCCAGCAGTTACCTCAAGAGAAAGAACACTGAAGCTTTCTTT. This gives the protein CASSYLKRKNTEAFF.

This chain links TRBV28 with TRBJ2-6; D possibly corresponds to TRBD2 (7 bases). This CDR3 is built from 17 residues. CDR1 is MDHEN and CDR2 is SYDVKM in the germline V gene. V was clipped by 3 bases and J by 1 base, with 13 bases between them. This CDR3 is CASSLRGGGSGANVLTF. Written as DNA, the CDR3 is TGTGCCAGCAGTTTGAGAGGGGGAGGGTCTGGGGCCAACGTCCTGACTTTC.

This chain connects TRBV11-2 to TRBJ2-7; the D gene is possibly TRBD1 (7 bases). V dropped 5 bases and J dropped 3 bases, with 17 bases sitting between them. The CDR3 contains 15 residues. Germline loops: CDR1 SGHAT, CDR2 FQNNGV. The CDR3 sequence: CASSAGTARVYEQYF. CDR3 in DNA: TGTGCCAGCAGCGCGGGGACAGCGAGGGTCTACGAGCAGTACTTC.

The chain joins TRBV27 to TRBJ2-2; the match to TRBD2 covers 10 bases. The length of the CDR3 is 16 residues. Trimming at V came to 2 bases and at J to 6 bases, leaving 6 bases not matched to a gene. Per germline, CDR1 MNHEY and CDR2 SMNVEV (reference sequence). The CDR3 spells CASSLIAGGPPGELFF. CDR3 in DNA: TGTGCCAGCAGTTTAATAGCGGGAGGACCGCCCGGGGAGCTGTTTTTT.

The chain carries TRBV29-1 and TRBJ1-2; possibly TRBD1 for D (6 bases). V was clipped by 7 bases and J by 0 bases, with 9 bases between them. From germline, CDR1 is SQVTM and CDR2 ANQGSEA. This CDR3 has 12 amino acids. CDR3 bases: TGCAGCGCAGAGGGGGCTAACTATGGCTACACCTTC. Translated, it gives CSAEGANYGYTF.

This clone was seen a single time. This chain joins TRBV5-4 and TRBJ2-5; D perhaps matches TRBD1 (5 bases). Trimming shortened V by 4 bases and J by 1 base, and 11 bases separated the two germline ends. Germline lookup yields CDR1 SGHNT and CDR2 YYREEE (reference sequence). The CDR3 loop spans 14 amino acids. The chain's CDR3 is CASSLGLAQETQYF. CDR3 DNA: TGTGCCAGCAGCCTGGGGCTGGCCCAAGAGACCCAGTACTTC.